This T cell receptor (beta chain) derives from a study of blood T cell repertoires in COVID-19. V was trimmed by 4 bases and J by 5 bases, leaving 17 bases between them. Per the germline V gene, CDR1 is SGHVS and CDR2 is FQNEAQ. This CDR3 contains 15 residues. Per the original data handling: Nucleated cell number was recorded as an estimate derived from reference gene primer amplification. Generated by immunoSEQ multiplex PCR, the TCRdb table keeps only in-frame clones and is missing some. The V and J calls and the clone size are those of that table, but D and trimming were determined from the DNA. The sample has roughly 260,000 clones, more than 85% seen once.

The TCR originated in a person between 18 and 30 years old with COVID-19, enrolled during active disease. Sequencing was performed on peripheral blood. The chain is built from TRBV7-8 and TRBJ1-2; possibly TRBD1 for D (6 bases). The CDR3 coding sequence is TGTGCCAGCAGCTCAGAAGGGGGGGCAGGGTATGGCTACACCTTC. This encodes CASSSEGGAGYGYTF.